These 15 T cell receptor beta chains originate from one sample sequenced in a study of T cell changes during pregnancy in multiple sclerosis. Generated by immunoSEQ multiplex PCR, the TCRdb table keeps only in-frame clones and is missing some. The sample lists 70,000 to 100,000 clones, 90% to 95% occurring once. The specimen was peripheral blood, collected in the third trimester of pregnancy. These receptors were obtained from a female donor with multiple sclerosis, enrolled in a pregnancy study.

The CDR3 protein is CASSYRSEGAEAFF. CDR3 nucleotide sequence: TGTGCCAGCAGTTATAGGTCGGAAGGGGCTGAAGCTTTCTTT. V gene TRBV6-5 combines with J gene TRBJ1-1, with TRBD1 as a possible D gene (5 bases). Trimming pared 3 bases from V and 6 bases from J, leaving 14 bases between. CDR1 and CDR2 from the germline V gene are MNHEY and SVGAGI. The CDR3 is 14 amino acids.

The chain is built from TRBV21-1 and TRBJ1-5; the D call of TRBD1 is as the table states it, not checked on the DNA. TRBV21-1 is listed as a pseudogene. The CDR3 is made up of 13 amino acids. CDR3 bases: TGTGCCAGCAGCAAAGACAGGGCCCAGCCCCAGCATTTT. It yields the protein CASSKDRAQPQHF.

The sample holds one count of this clone. The chain joins TRBV7-9 to TRBJ2-1; perhaps TRBD1 as D (5 bases). The CDR3 covers 14 residues. Looked up from germline, CDR1 is SEHNR and CDR2 is FQNEAQ (reference sequence). V gave up 3 bases and J gave up 12 bases, with 18 bases separating them. The CDR3 reads CASSFRMTAWGQFF. The CDR3 bases are TGTGCCAGCAGCTTCCGGATGACAGCTTGGGGGCAGTTCTTC.

This chain connects TRBV12-2 to TRBJ2-5; the table's D call, TRBD2, was not checked against the DNA. TRBV12-2 is a known pseudogene. CDR3 size: 19 residues. CDR3: CASRLGTSGTTKEGETQYF. CDR3 bases: TGTGCAAGTCGCTTAGGAACTAGCGGGACGACCAAGGAAGGAGAGACCCAGTACTTC.

V usage is TRBV28 and J usage is TRBJ2-1, with 7 bases identical to TRBD2. The trim removed 6 bases at V and 4 bases at J, leaving 3 bases unmatched. CDR1 and CDR2 (germline): MDHEN, SYDVKM. CDR3 length equals 13 residues. The CDR3, as DNA: TGTGCCAGCAGCAGCGGGAATTACAATGAGCAGTTCTTC. Translating gives CASSSGNYNEQFF.

The chain recombines TRBV5-1 with TRBJ2-1; 8 nucleotides align to TRBD2. The V and J ends lost 4 bases and 5 bases, in that order; junction bases with no gene match: 14. In germline, CDR1 is SGHRS, CDR2 YFSETQ. This CDR3 spans 17 amino acids. The CDR3 DNA reads as TGCGCCAGCAGCCCGGGATTAGCGGGACCTAATAACAATGAGCAGTTCTTC. Residues: CASSPGLAGPNNNEQFF.

The sample holds many counts of this clone. The V and J genes are TRBV7-9 and TRBJ2-4; weak D call: TRBD1 (6 bases). Germline V gives CDR1 SEHNR, CDR2 FQNEAQ (reference sequence). The CDR3 contains 14 residues. Trimming shortened V by 4 bases and J by 8 bases, and 15 bases separated the two germline ends. CDR3 protein: CASSSGTAGDIQYF. Written as DNA, the CDR3 is TGTGCCAGCAGCTCCGGGACGGCAGGGGACATTCAGTACTTC.

The chain joins TRBV6-5 to TRBJ2-7; D might be TRBD1 (5 bases). V was cut by 0 bases and J by 3 bases, with 12 bases left in between. This CDR3 region has 15 residues. Germline CDR1 reads MNHEY; CDR2 reads SVGAGI. The CDR3 loop reads CASSYSGRRDYEQYF. The DNA of the CDR3 is TGTGCCAGCAGTTACTCGGGGCGCAGAGACTACGAGCAGTACTTC.

This sequence joins TRBV2 and TRBJ2-7; no reliable D call. V lost 8 bases and J lost 5, with 13 bases in between. Germline V gene lookup returns CDR1 SNHLY and CDR2 FYNNEI. CDR3 length: 12 amino acids. CDR3: CASHLPRNEQYF. The CDR3 DNA follows: TGTGCCAGCCATCTCCCCAGGAACGAGCAGTACTTC.

The V gene is TRBV7-2, the J gene TRBJ2-4; 14 nucleotides agree with TRBD2. From germline, CDR1 is SGHTA and CDR2 FQGNSA. This CDR3 is 16 amino acids long. V lost 1 base, J lost 9 bases, and 5 bases stayed unmatched. The CDR3 nucleotides read TGTGCCAGCAGCTTAGGGAGACTAGCGGGAGGGGTCATTCAGTACTTC. The encoded protein is CASSLGRLAGGVIQYF.

The chain links TRBV5-4 to TRBJ2-2, with D perhaps matching TRBD1 or TRBD2 (5 bases each). The CDR3 sequence is 15 residues long. V lost 4 bases, J lost 4 bases, and 14 bases lay in between. CDR1 and CDR2 (germline): SGHNT, YYREEE (reference sequence). This chain's CDR3 is CASSLGERLTGELFF. The CDR3 DNA follows: TGTGCCAGCAGCCTGGGGGAGCGCCTCACCGGGGAGCTGTTTTTT.

The chain has TRBV7-2 and TRBJ2-1; TRBD2 is a possible D gene (5 bases). CDR1 and CDR2 from the germline V gene are SGHTA and FQGNSA. The CDR3 loop spans 13 amino acids. Trimming pared 8 bases from V and 7 bases from J, leaving 15 bases between. The CDR3 DNA reads TGTGCCAGCGAGGCTAGCATGATTAATGAGCAGTTCTTC. This gives the protein CASEASMINEQFF.

V gene TRBV28 combines with J gene TRBJ2-1, with 11 bases matching TRBD2. The germline gives CDR1 MDHEN, CDR2 SYDVKM. The CDR3 totals 16 residues. Unmatched junction bases numbered 5, after V lost 3 bases and J lost 4 bases. CDR3 amino acids: CASSLSGTSGYNEQFF. The CDR3 coding sequence is TGTGCCAGCAGTTTGTCCGGGACTAGCGGATACAATGAGCAGTTCTTC.

The chain has TRBV15 and TRBJ2-5, with 10 bases identical to TRBD1. The CDR3 is made up of 16 amino acids. CDR1 LNHNV and CDR2 YYDKDF come from the germline V gene (reference sequence). V gave up 0 bases and J gave up 4 bases; unmatched junction bases: 5. This CDR3 reads CATSRDRQGAGETQYF. The DNA for the CDR3 is TGTGCCACCAGCAGAGACCGACAGGGGGCAGGAGAGACCCAGTACTTC. The whole variable domain, remainder taken from reference TRBV15 and TRBJ2-5, is DAMVIQNPRYQVTQFGKPVTLSCSQTLNHNVMYWYQQKSSQAPKLLFHYYDKDFNNEADTPDNFQSRRPNTSFCFLDIRSPGLGDTAMYLCATSRDRQGAGETQYFGPGTRLLVL.

This chain uses TRBV11-2 with TRBJ2-1; TRBD1 is a possible D gene (5 bases). The germline gives CDR1 SGHAT, CDR2 FQNNGV. The V gene lost 0 bases and the J gene lost 7 bases, with 10 bases spanning the gap. The CDR3 sequence is 14 residues long. CDR3 sequence reads: CASSLEQVGNEQFF. The DNA of the CDR3 is TGTGCCAGCAGCTTAGAACAGGTCGGGAATGAGCAGTTCTTC. Full variable domain (rest looked up from reference TRBV11-2 and TRBJ2-1): EAGVAQSPRYKIIEKRQSVAFWCNPISGHATLYWYQQILGQGPKLLIQFQNNGVVDDSQLPKDRFSAERLKGVDSTLKIQPAKLEDSAVYLCASSLEQVGNEQFFGPGTRLTVL.